Listed here are 29 T cell receptor beta chains from one sample, sequenced in a study of blood T cell repertoires in COVID-19. Here immunoSEQ multiplex PCR was the method, and the copy in TCRdb shows in-frame clones only, minus some. Of about 140,000 clones detected, 70% to 90% appear once; the ten largest clones hold about 1.7%. The sample consisted of peripheral blood. Receptors originate from a man aged 70 or older with acute or convalescent COVID-19.

V gene TRBV12-3 or TRBV12-4 combines with J gene TRBJ2-3; 8 positions match TRBD1. V dropped 5 bases and J dropped 12; count of bases not matched to a gene: 10. The CDR3 has 13 amino acids. The CDR3, as DNA: TGTGCCAGCAGTACACTGCAGGGGGCACTCCAGTATTTT. The encoded protein is CASSTLQGALQYF.

J is TRBJ1-4 and V is TRBV5-1; tentative D call: TRBD1 (5 bases). Germline V lookup: CDR1 SGHRS, CDR2 YFSETQ. V lost 0 bases, J lost 4 bases, and 10 bases lay in between. This CDR3 contains 15 residues. CDR3 loop: CASSLAPRDNEKLFF. The CDR3, as DNA: TGCGCCAGCAGCTTGGCCCCCAGGGATAATGAAAAACTGTTTTTT.

This clone has only one observation. The chain carries TRBV7-9 and TRBJ2-1, with D unresolved. The V and J ends lost 6 bases and 3 bases respectively, with 18 bases between them. The CDR3 covers 16 residues. CDR1 and CDR2 (germline): SEHNR, FQNEAQ (reference sequence). Written as DNA, the CDR3 is TGTGCCAGCAGTGGATATGGCGGCAAGAACTACAATGAGCAGTTCTTC. It codes for CASSGYGGKNYNEQFF. The full variable domain, completed using reference TRBV7-9 and TRBJ2-1, is DTGVSQNPRHKITKRGQNVTFRCDPISEHNRLYWYRQTLGQGPEFLTYFQNEAQLEKSRLLSDRFSAERPKGSFSTLEIQRTEQGDSAMYLCASSGYGGKNYNEQFFGPGTRLTVL.

The chain uses TRBV18 and TRBJ1-5, with D hard to call. V was clipped by 3 bases and J by 6 bases, with 15 bases between them. This CDR3 contains 15 residues. Germline loops: CDR1 KGHSH, CDR2 LQKENI. The CDR3 loop is CASSPPLTEGQPQHF. CDR3 DNA: TGTGCCAGCTCACCGCCGTTGACTGAGGGTCAGCCCCAGCATTTT. The full variable domain, with the rest looked up from reference TRBV18 and TRBJ1-5, is NAGVMQNPRHLVRRRGQEARLRCSPMKGHSHVYWYRQLPEEGLKFMVYLQKENIIDESGMPKERFSAEFPKEGPSILRIQQVVRGDSAAYFCASSPPLTEGQPQHFGDGTRLSIL.

The rearrangement joins TRBV27 to TRBJ2-2, with TRBD1 matching over 8 bases. Germline assignment: CDR1 MNHEY and CDR2 SMNVEV (reference sequence). V lost 6 bases, J lost 7 bases, and 7 bases stayed unmatched. CDR3 length equals 14 residues. The CDR3 nucleotides read TGTGCCAGCAGACCGGGACAGGTTAACGGGGAGCTGTTTTTT. Translating gives CASRPGQVNGELFF.

This rearrangement joins TRBV27 to TRBJ1-6; 7 bases line up with TRBD1. Germline assignment: CDR1 MNHEY and CDR2 SMNVEV (reference sequence). The CDR3 spans 15 residues. V was clipped by 2 bases and J by 5 bases; unmatched bases: 3. For the CDR3, the DNA is TGTGCCAGCAGTTTAACAGGGGTGCATAATTCACCCCTCCACTTT. Translation: CASSLTGVHNSPLHF.

V usage is TRBV7-2 and J usage is TRBJ1-5; 7 nucleotides line up with TRBD1. The CDR3 extends over 13 amino acids. The V segment lost 7 bases and the J segment 7 bases; nucleotides outside the gene matches: 7. CDR1 is SGHTA, CDR2 FQGNSA, per germline. The CDR3 loop is CASTRQGEQPQHF. In DNA form, the CDR3 reads TGTGCCAGCACGAGACAGGGAGAACAGCCCCAGCATTTT.

DNA of the CDR3: TGTGCCAGCAGCCCGGGAGGGACAGGGGGCACTGAAGCTTTCTTT. This codes for CASSPGGTGGTEAFF. The chain uses TRBV5-4 and TRBJ1-1; 11 nucleotides agree with TRBD1. The germline V gene has CDR1 SGHNT and CDR2 YYREEE (reference sequence). The length of the CDR3 is 15 residues. V dropped 4 bases and J dropped 4; count of bases not matched to a gene: 6.

This sequence joins TRBV7-2 and TRBJ2-7, with D perhaps matching TRBD2 (5 bases). Looked up from germline, CDR1 is SGHTA and CDR2 is FQGNSA. The CDR3 runs 15 residues. V was trimmed by 5 bases and J by 0 bases, leaving 14 bases between them. CDR3 in amino acids: CASSHSALSSYEQYF. In DNA form, the CDR3 reads TGTGCCAGCAGCCATAGCGCCTTAAGCTCCTACGAGCAGTACTTC.

This clone was found once. The rearrangement uses TRBV9 and TRBJ1-1, with D possibly being TRBD1 (6 bases). The CDR3 spans 16 residues. Trimming removed 4 bases from V and 1 base from J, with 17 bases in between. Germline assignment: CDR1 SGDLS and CDR2 YYNGEE. The CDR3 DNA reads as TGTGCCAGCAGCCTAAGCCTGCAGGGGAAGAACACTGAAGCTTTCTTT. Residues: CASSLSLQGKNTEAFF. Filled out from reference TRBV9 and TRBJ1-1, the complete variable domain reads DSGVTQTPKHLITATGQRVTLRCSPRSGDLSVYWYQQSLDQGLQFLIQYYNGEERAKGNILERFSAQQFPDLHSELNLSSLELGDSALYFCASSLSLQGKNTEAFFGQGTRLTVV.

The rearrangement joins TRBV25-1 to TRBJ2-7, with 8 bases lining up with TRBD1. After removal of 0 bases from V and 9 bases from J, the junction contained 13 bases not matched to a gene. CDR1 is MGHDK, CDR2 SYGVNS, per germline. The CDR3 runs to 16 residues. The CDR3 protein is CASSEYQTGDRFGQYF. The CDR3 coding sequence is TGTGCCAGCAGTGAATACCAGACTGGGGACAGGTTTGGGCAGTACTTC.

The chain links TRBV10-2 to TRBJ2-3; D possibly corresponds to TRBD1 (6 bases). CDR3 size: 14 residues. CDR1 and CDR2 from the germline V gene are WSHSY and SAAADI. Trimming took 6 bases from V and 2 from J, leaving 12 bases between them. DNA for the CDR3: TGCGCCAGCAGGGATGGGGGCCCCACAGATACGCAGTATTTT. Protein sequence: CASRDGGPTDTQYF.

The V gene is TRBV13, the J gene TRBJ2-7; tentative D call: TRBD1 (5 bases). Between the trimmed V and J ends, which lost 0 bases and 3 bases, there was a span of 18 bases. The CDR3 length is 17 residues. Germline values: CDR1 PRHDT, CDR2 FYEKMQ (reference sequence). The chain's CDR3 is CASSLGSTWGLGYEQYF. The CDR3 coding sequence is TGTGCCAGCAGCTTAGGCTCCACGTGGGGCTTGGGCTACGAGCAGTACTTC.

Only a few counts were recorded for this clone. The chain recombines TRBV2 with TRBJ2-2, with 7 bases lining up with TRBD1. The CDR3 is 14 residues long. CDR1 and CDR2 (germline): SNHLY, FYNNEI. V shed 6 bases, J shed 0 bases, and the junction held 1 base outside the gene matches. This chain's CDR3 is CASRGQPNTGELFF. CDR3 sequence (DNA): TGTGCCAGCAGGGGACAGCCGAACACCGGGGAGCTGTTTTTT.

Points on this clone: The junction departs from germline at one end; a sequencing error may be responsible. This chain connects TRBV18 to TRBJ1-1; D call uncertain. CDR1 is KGHSH, CDR2 LQKENI, per germline. The CDR3 has 17 amino acids. This chain's CDR3 is CASSPEVLGGLKTEAFF. The CDR3 nucleotides read TGTGCCAGCTCACCGGAGGTATTGGGCGGCCTGAAAACTGAAGCTTTCTTT.

This chain connects TRBV28 to TRBJ1-1; no clear D. Trimming took 2 bases from V and 3 from J, leaving 13 bases between them. CDR1 is MDHEN and CDR2 is SYDVKM in the germline V gene. This CDR3 spans 15 amino acids. The CDR3 is CASSLPLVIHTEAFF. The DNA of the CDR3 is TGTGCCAGCAGTTTACCCCTAGTGATACACACTGAAGCTTTCTTT.

This clone was seen a handful of times. This chain connects TRBV4-1 to TRBJ1-2; TRBD1 agrees at 11 bases. CDR1 and CDR2 from the germline V gene are MGHRA and YSYEKL. This CDR3 is 17 amino acids long. With 4 bases clipped from V and 2 bases from J, the junction kept 9 bases outside the gene matches. CDR3 residues: CASSPGQGVRSNYGYTF. The CDR3 nucleotides read TGCGCCAGCAGCCCGGGACAGGGGGTGCGGTCGAACTATGGCTACACCTTC.

V is TRBV28 and J is TRBJ1-5; D is unclear. Germline V gives CDR1 MDHEN, CDR2 SYDVKM. V was cut by 6 bases and J by 4 bases, with 7 bases left in between. The CDR3 runs to 12 residues. For the CDR3, the DNA is TGTGCCAGCAGCCCCCTGAATCAGCCCCAGCATTTT. Its protein product is CASSPLNQPQHF.

This chain joins TRBV19 and TRBJ2-5; 11 positions agree with TRBD1. Unmatched junction bases numbered 0, after V lost 5 bases and J lost 1 base. Looked up from germline, CDR1 is LNHDA and CDR2 is SQIVND (reference sequence). The CDR3 contains 14 residues. CDR3 sequence reads: CASSGTGGQETQYF. The CDR3 DNA sequence: TGTGCCAGTAGTGGGACAGGGGGCCAAGAGACCCAGTACTTC.

The chain uses TRBV18 and TRBJ2-2; 7 bases align to TRBD2. The germline V gene has CDR1 KGHSH and CDR2 LQKENI. V dropped 5 bases and J dropped 3; count of bases not matched to a gene: 12. There are 17 residues in the CDR3. CDR3 region: CASSNTPPAGYTGELFF. Here the CDR3 DNA reads TGTGCCAGCTCAAATACTCCACCAGCGGGGTACACCGGGGAGCTGTTTTTT.

The rearrangement uses TRBV5-8 and TRBJ2-3, with a tentative D call TRBD1 (6 bases). CDR1 and CDR2 from the germline V gene are SGHTS and YDEGEE. This CDR3 is 19 amino acids long. The V end lost 6 bases, the J end lost 3 bases, and 29 bases lay between the germline ends. CDR3 DNA sequence: TGTGCCAGCACCTTCGCTTACACCGGGACACCGATAGCGACAGATACGCAGTATTTT. Amino acid sequence: CASTFAYTGTPIATDTQYF.

This clone was counted a single time. V and J are TRBV15 and TRBJ1-1; D gene unclear. CDR3 length equals 13 residues. The germline V gene encodes CDR1 LNHNV and CDR2 YYDKDF (reference sequence). Deletions cut 0 bases from V and 6 bases from J, with 8 bases between. As DNA, the CDR3 is TGTGCCACCAGCAGAGACGCTATCTCTGAAGCTTTCTTT. Translation gives CATSRDAISEAFF.

This CDR3 is CALIKRSESSYNSPLHF. CDR3 DNA sequence: TGTGCCCTCATCAAGAGGTCAGAAAGCTCCTATAATTCACCCCTCCACTTT. The chain is built from TRBV5-8 and TRBJ1-6; D is unclear. Germline V gene sequence: CDR1 SGHTS, CDR2 YDEGEE. V was clipped by 10 bases and J by 0 bases, with 20 bases between them. The CDR3 is 17 residues long.

On this clone itself: Other DNA sequences in the sample encode the same CDR3. The chain employs TRBV6-1 and TRBJ1-1; D is perhaps TRBD1 (5 bases). The CDR3 loop spans 13 amino acids. Germline V CDR1 and CDR2: MNHNS, SASEGT. V gave up 3 bases and J gave up 3 bases, with 8 bases separating them. The CDR3 coding sequence is TGTGCCAGCAGTGAGACCAGGGACACTGAAGCTTTCTTT. Its translation: CASSETRDTEAFF.

The chain is built from TRBV4-1 and TRBJ2-1; weak D call: TRBD2 (6 bases). This CDR3 contains 15 residues. CDR1 and CDR2 from the germline V gene are MGHRA and YSYEKL. Trimming pared 4 bases from V and 3 bases from J, leaving 13 bases between. CDR3 sequence: CASSLMRDFYNEQFF. The CDR3 DNA follows: TGCGCCAGCAGCCTCATGAGGGACTTCTACAATGAGCAGTTCTTC.

DNA of the CDR3: TGCAGCGTTGGGGTAGGACAGGGTGGAGAGGGCTACACCTTC. As protein: CSVGVGQGGEGYTF. This rearrangement joins TRBV29-1 to TRBJ1-2; 8 nucleotides agree with TRBD1. This CDR3 has 14 residues. Germline loops: CDR1 SQVTM, CDR2 ANQGSEA. With 4 bases clipped from V and 8 bases from J, the junction kept 12 bases outside the gene matches.

The chain recombines TRBV6-5 with TRBJ2-3, with 7 bases lining up with TRBD1. V trimming: 5 bases; J trimming: 5 bases; junction bases outside the gene matches: 10. Per germline, CDR1 MNHEY and CDR2 SVGAGI. This CDR3 has 15 amino acids. The CDR3 DNA follows: TGTGCCAGCAGTACAGGGGAATTAGGTGGAGATACGCAGTATTTT. It encodes CASSTGELGGDTQYF.

V and J are TRBV6-5 and TRBJ1-5; a possible D gene is TRBD1 (6 bases). Per the germline V gene, CDR1 is MNHEY and CDR2 is SVGAGI. CDR3 length: 16 amino acids. The V and J ends lost 2 bases and 0 bases respectively, with 11 bases between them. CDR3 nucleotides: TGTGCCAGCAGTTACGGACAGCCTTATAGCAATCAGCCCCAGCATTTT. Translating gives CASSYGQPYSNQPQHF.

This sequence joins TRBV7-6 and TRBJ2-5; 13 bases are shared with TRBD2. J lost 4 bases, V lost 5 bases, and 13 bases had no gene match. From germline, CDR1 is SGHVS and CDR2 FNYEAQ. CDR3 length: 18 amino acids. The CDR3 nucleotides read TGTGCCAGCAGCCCTACCGGGACTAGCGGGACCCCCCTAGAGACCCAGTACTTC. Protein sequence: CASSPTGTSGTPLETQYF.